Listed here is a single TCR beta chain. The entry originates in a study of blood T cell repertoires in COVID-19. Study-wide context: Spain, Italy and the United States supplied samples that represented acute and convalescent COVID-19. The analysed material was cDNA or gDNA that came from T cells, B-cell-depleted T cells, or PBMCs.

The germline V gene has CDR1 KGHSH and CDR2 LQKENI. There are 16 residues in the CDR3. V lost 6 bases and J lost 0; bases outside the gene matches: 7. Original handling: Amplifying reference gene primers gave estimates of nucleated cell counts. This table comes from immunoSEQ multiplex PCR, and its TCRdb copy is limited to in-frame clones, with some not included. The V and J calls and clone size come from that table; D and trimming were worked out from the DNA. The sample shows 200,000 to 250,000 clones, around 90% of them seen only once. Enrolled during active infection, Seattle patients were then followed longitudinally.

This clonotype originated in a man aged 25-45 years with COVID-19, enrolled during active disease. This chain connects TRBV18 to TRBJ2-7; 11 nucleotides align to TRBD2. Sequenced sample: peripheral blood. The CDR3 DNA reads TGTGCCAGCTCCCCCGGACTAGCGGGTGTCTCCTACGAGCAGTACTTC. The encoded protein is CASSPGLAGVSYEQYF.